There are many counts of the clone carrying this T cell receptor beta chain. The record originates from a study of neurological immune-mediated disorders. Documented time point: longitudinal time-point 1 (baseline). MiXCR, run by TCRdb on the 5' RACE reads, gives a single entry per CDR3 protein. Among 71,000 or so distinct CDR3 sequences listed, roughly 13% were seen once. In germline, CDR1 is SEHNR, CDR2 FQNEAQ (reference sequence). The CDR3 length is 17 residues. Trimming removed 5 bases from V and 1 base from J; junction bases left unmatched: 11. Sequenced material: PBMCs. This sequence joins TRBV7-9 and TRBJ2-3; 8 nucleotides align to TRBD1. This clonotype was obtained from a female donor with HTLV-1-associated myelopathy (HAM/TSP). CDR3 protein: CASSPTKTGVRTDTQYF. CDR3 nucleotides: TGTGCCAGCAGCCCAACCAAGACAGGGGTTCGCACAGATACGCAGTATTTT.